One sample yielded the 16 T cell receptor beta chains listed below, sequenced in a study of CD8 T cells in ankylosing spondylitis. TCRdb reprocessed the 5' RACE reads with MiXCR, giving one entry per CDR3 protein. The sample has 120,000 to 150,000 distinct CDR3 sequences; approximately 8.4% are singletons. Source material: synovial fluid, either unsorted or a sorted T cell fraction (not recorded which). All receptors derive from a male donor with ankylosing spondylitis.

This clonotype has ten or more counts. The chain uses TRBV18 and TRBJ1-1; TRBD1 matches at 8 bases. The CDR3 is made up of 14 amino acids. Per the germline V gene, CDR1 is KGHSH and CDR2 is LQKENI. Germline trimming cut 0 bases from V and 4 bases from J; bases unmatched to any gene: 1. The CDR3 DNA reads TGTGCCAGCTCACCACCGACAGGGGCCACTGAAGCTTTCTTT. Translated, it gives CASSPPTGATEAFF.

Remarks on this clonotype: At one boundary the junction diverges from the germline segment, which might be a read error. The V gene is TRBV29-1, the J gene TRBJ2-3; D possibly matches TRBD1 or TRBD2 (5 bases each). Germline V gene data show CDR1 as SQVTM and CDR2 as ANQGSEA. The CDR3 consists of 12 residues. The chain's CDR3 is CSVESSTGTQYF. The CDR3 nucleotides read TGCAGCGTTGAGTCTAGCACAGGTACGCAGTATTTT.

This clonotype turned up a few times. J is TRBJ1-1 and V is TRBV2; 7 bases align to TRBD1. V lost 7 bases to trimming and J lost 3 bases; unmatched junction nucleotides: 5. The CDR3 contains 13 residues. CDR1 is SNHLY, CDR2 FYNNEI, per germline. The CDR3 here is CASTDREDTEAFF. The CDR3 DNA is TGTGCCAGCACAGACAGGGAAGACACTGAAGCTTTCTTT.

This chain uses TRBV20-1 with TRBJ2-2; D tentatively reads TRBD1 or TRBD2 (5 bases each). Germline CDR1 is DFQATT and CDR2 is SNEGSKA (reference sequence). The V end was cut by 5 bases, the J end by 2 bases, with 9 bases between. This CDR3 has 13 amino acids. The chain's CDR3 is CSAGDPNTGELFF. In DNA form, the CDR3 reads TGCAGTGCTGGGGACCCCAACACCGGGGAGCTGTTTTTT.

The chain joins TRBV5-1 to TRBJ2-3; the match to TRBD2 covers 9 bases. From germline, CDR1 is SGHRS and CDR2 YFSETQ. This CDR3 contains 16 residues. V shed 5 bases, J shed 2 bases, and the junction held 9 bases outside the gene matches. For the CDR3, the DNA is TGCGCCAGCAGGACTCAGACTAGCGGATACACAGATACGCAGTATTTT. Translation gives CASRTQTSGYTDTQYF.

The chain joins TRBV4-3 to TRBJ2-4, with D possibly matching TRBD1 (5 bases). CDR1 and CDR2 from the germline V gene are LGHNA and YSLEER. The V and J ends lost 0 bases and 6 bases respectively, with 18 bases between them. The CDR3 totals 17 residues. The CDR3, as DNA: TGCGCCAGCAGCCAAGATCCCCAAAGCTCCAGGGTAAACATTCAGTACTTC. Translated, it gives CASSQDPQSSRVNIQYF.

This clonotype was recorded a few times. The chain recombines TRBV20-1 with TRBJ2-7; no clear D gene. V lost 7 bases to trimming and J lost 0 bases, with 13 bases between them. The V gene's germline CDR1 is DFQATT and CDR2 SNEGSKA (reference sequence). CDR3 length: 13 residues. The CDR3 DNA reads TGCAGTGTTACTTCCATACACTCCTACGAGCAGTACTTC. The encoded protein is CSVTSIHSYEQYF.

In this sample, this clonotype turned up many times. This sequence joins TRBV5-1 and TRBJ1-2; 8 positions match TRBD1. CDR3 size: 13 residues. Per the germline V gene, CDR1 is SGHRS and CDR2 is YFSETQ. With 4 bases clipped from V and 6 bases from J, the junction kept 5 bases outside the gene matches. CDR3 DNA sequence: TGCGCCAGCAGCCGAGGGACAGGTGATGGCTACACCTTC. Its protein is CASSRGTGDGYTF.

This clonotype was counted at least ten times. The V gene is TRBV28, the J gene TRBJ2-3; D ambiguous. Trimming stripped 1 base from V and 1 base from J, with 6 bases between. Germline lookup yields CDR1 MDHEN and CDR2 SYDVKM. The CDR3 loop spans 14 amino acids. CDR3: CASSLSRRTDTQYF. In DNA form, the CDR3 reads TGTGCCAGCAGTTTATCTCGCCGCACAGATACGCAGTATTTT.

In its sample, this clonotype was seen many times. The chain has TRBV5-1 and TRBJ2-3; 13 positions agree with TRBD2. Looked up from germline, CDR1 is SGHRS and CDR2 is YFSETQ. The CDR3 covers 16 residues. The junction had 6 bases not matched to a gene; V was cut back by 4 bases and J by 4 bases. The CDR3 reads CASSHGLAGEADTQYF. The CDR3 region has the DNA TGCGCCAGCAGCCACGGACTAGCGGGAGAAGCAGATACGCAGTATTTT. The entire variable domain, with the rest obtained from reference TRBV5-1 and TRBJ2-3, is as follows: KAGVTQTPRYLIKTRGQQVTLSCSPISGHRSVSWYQQTPGQGLQFLFEYFSETQRNKGNFPGRFSGRQFSNSRSEMNVSTLELGDSALYLCASSHGLAGEADTQYFGPGTRLTVL.

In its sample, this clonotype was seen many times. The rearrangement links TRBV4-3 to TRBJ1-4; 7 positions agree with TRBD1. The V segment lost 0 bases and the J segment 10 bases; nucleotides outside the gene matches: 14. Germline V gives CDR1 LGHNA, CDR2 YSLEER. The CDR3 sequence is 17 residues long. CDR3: CASSQDPHGGQGGKLFF. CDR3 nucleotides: TGCGCCAGCAGCCAAGACCCTCATGGGGGTCAGGGGGGAAAACTGTTTTTT.

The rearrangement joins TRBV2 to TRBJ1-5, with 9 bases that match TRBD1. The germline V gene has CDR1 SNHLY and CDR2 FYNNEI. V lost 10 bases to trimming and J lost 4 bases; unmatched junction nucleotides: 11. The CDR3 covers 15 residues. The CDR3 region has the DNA TGTGCCATCTCGGGACAGGGCGCAAAAAATCAGCCCCAGCATTTT. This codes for CAISGQGAKNQPQHF.

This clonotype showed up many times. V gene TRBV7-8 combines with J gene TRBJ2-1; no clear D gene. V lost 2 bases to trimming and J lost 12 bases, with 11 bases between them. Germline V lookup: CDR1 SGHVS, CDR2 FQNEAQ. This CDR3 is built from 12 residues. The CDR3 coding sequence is TGTGCCAGCAGCTTAAACTCCCTAGGGCAGTTCTTC. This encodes CASSLNSLGQFF.

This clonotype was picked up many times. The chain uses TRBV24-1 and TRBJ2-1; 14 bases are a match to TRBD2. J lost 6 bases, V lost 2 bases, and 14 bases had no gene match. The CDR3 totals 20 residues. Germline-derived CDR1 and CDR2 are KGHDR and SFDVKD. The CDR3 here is CATSDSHETSGRAGINEQFF. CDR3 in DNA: TGTGCCACCAGTGATTCCCATGAGACTAGCGGGAGGGCCGGTATCAATGAGCAGTTCTTC.

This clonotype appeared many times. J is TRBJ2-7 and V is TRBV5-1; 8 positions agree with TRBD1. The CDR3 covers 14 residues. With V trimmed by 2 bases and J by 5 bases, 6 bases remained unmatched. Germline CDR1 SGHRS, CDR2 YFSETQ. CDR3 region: CASSFGQGQDEQYF. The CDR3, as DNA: TGCGCCAGCAGCTTCGGACAGGGACAGGACGAGCAGTACTTC.

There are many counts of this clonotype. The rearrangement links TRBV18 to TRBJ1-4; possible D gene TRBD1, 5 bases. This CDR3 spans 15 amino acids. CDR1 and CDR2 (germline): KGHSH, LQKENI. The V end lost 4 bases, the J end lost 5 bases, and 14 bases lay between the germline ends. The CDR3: CASSLRPGPNEKLFF. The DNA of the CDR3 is TGTGCCAGCTCACTAAGGCCAGGGCCAAATGAAAAACTGTTTTTT. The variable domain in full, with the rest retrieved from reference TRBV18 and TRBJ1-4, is NAGVMQNPRHLVRRRGQEARLRCSPMKGHSHVYWYRQLPEEGLKFMVYLQKENIIDESGMPKERFSAEFPKEGPSILRIQQVVRGDSAAYFCASSLRPGPNEKLFFGSGTQLSVL.